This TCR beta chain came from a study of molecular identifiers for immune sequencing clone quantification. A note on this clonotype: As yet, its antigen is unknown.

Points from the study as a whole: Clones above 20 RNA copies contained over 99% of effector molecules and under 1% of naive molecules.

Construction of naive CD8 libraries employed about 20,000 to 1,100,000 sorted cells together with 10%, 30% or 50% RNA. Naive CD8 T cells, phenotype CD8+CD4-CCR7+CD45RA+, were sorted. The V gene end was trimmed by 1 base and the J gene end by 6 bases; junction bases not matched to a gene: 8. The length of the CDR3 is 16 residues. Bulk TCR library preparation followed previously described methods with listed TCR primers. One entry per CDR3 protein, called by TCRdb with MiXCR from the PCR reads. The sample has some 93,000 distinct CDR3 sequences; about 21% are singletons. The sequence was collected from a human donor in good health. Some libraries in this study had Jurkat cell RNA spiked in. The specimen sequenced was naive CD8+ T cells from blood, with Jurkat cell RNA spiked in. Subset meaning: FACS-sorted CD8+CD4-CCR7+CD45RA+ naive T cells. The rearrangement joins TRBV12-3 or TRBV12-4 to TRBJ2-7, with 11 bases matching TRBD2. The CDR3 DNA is TGTGCCAGCAGTTTAGGGCTAGCGGGAGGCTCAGGCGAGCAGTACTTC. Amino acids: CASSLGLAGGSGEQYF.